Below, 32 T cell receptor beta chains from the same sample are listed, as sequenced in a study of blood T cell repertoires in COVID-19. The repertoire was sequenced with immunoSEQ multiplex PCR; TCRdb's copy has only in-frame clones and lacks some. Of about 250,000 clones listed, more than 75% are singletons. What was sequenced was peripheral blood. These receptors came from a woman of 80 years or more with COVID-19, enrolled during active disease.

V is TRBV3-1 (or the pseudogene TRBV3-2) and J is TRBJ1-5, with a tentative D call TRBD1 (6 bases). The length of the CDR3 is 14 residues. Germline CDR1 LGHDT, CDR2 YNNKEL (reference sequence). The V gene lost 3 bases and the J gene lost 6 bases, with 12 bases spanning the gap. CDR3 nucleotides: TGTGCCAGCAGCCATGCAGGGGTCGTTCAGCCCCAGCATTTT. The encoded protein is CASSHAGVVQPQHF.

The rearrangement joins TRBV4-1 to TRBJ1-2; 10 bases line up with TRBD1. This CDR3 contains 16 residues. Germline V gives CDR1 MGHRA, CDR2 YSYEKL. Unmatched junction bases numbered 6, after V lost 0 bases and J lost 5 bases. The CDR3 bases are TGCGCCAGCAGCCAAGAGAGGGACAGGGGAGGATATGGCTACACCTTC. It specifies CASSQERDRGGYGYTF.

V usage is TRBV6-4 and J usage is TRBJ1-6; 10 positions match TRBD1. V dropped 10 bases and J dropped 9; count of bases not matched to a gene: 6. This CDR3 has 13 amino acids. The germline CDR1 and CDR2 sequences are MRHNA and SNTAGT. DNA of the CDR3: TGTGCCACCTCGGACAGGGGGACTTCACCCCTCCACTTT. Its protein is CATSDRGTSPLHF.

As for this clone: Other DNA sequences in this sample translate to the same CDR3. This chain links TRBV3-1 (or the pseudogene TRBV3-2) with TRBJ1-3; no clear D. Germline V gene lookup returns CDR1 LGHDT and CDR2 YNNKEL (reference sequence). The CDR3 covers 13 residues. The V and J ends lost 2 bases and 1 base respectively, with 3 bases between them. CDR3 in DNA: TGTGCCAGCAGCCAACATTCTGGAAACACCATATATTTT. Translating it yields CASSQHSGNTIYF.

The rearrangement uses TRBV24-1 and TRBJ2-1; 7 positions match TRBD1. This CDR3 is 13 amino acids long. Looked up from germline, CDR1 is KGHDR and CDR2 is SFDVKD. V lost 8 bases, J lost 5 bases, and 5 bases stayed unmatched. The CDR3 nucleotides read TGTGCCACCAAGAGGGGGCACGACAATGAGCAGTTCTTC. Translating it yields CATKRGHDNEQFF.

V usage is TRBV6-2 or TRBV6-3 and J usage is TRBJ1-5; tentative D call: TRBD1 (6 bases). V lost 2 bases, J lost 4 bases, and 12 bases lay in between. Germline V gives CDR1 MNHEY, CDR2 SVGEGT. The CDR3 contains 15 residues. This chain's CDR3 is CASSYTTGYNQPQHF. The CDR3 bases are TGTGCCAGCAGTTACACGACAGGATATAATCAGCCCCAGCATTTT.

V gene TRBV18 combines with J gene TRBJ1-5; maybe TRBD1 (6 bases). This CDR3 contains 15 residues. Trimming cost V 4 bases and J 4 bases, with 14 bases left between them. Germline-derived CDR1 and CDR2 are KGHSH and LQKENI. The CDR3 is CASSQQGIENQPQHF. The CDR3, as DNA: TGTGCCAGCTCACAACAGGGTATTGAGAATCAGCCCCAGCATTTT.

The chain uses TRBV10-3 and TRBJ2-1; 7 bases agree with TRBD1. CDR3 size: 15 residues. The J segment lost 5 bases and the V segment lost 3 bases, leaving 7 bases of the junction unmatched. The germline V gene has CDR1 ENHRY and CDR2 SYGVKD. For the CDR3, the DNA is TGTGCCATCAGTGAAAGGATAACAGGGGACAATGAGCAGTTCTTC. Its translation: CAISERITGDNEQFF.

About this clone: Other DNA variants within this sample encode the same CDR3. The rearrangement links TRBV5-1 to TRBJ2-3, with 9 bases that match TRBD2. V dropped 0 bases and J dropped 2; count of bases not matched to a gene: 4. This CDR3 contains 16 residues. Germline V gene sequence: CDR1 SGHRS, CDR2 YFSETQ. The CDR3 sequence: CASSLGLAGTTDTQYF. The CDR3, as DNA: TGCGCCAGCAGCTTGGGGCTAGCGGGGACCACAGATACGCAGTATTTT.

A single count supports this clone. This chain uses TRBV2 with TRBJ2-3, with TRBD1 matching 7 bases. The CDR3 contains 14 residues. V lost 4 bases and J lost 3; bases outside the gene matches: 4. Germline values: CDR1 SNHLY, CDR2 FYNNEI. Here the CDR3 reads CASSVSRGTDTQYF. The DNA for the CDR3 is TGTGCCAGCAGTGTTTCCAGGGGGACAGATACGCAGTATTTT.

This chain connects TRBV3-1 (or the pseudogene TRBV3-2) to TRBJ2-1, with 15 bases identical to TRBD2. The CDR3 contains 15 residues. Germline V gives CDR1 LGHDT, CDR2 YNNKEL (reference sequence). V lost 4 bases and J lost 10; bases outside the gene matches: 5. Here the CDR3 DNA reads TGTGCCAGCAGCCTGGGACTAGCGGGGGGCGGGGAGCAGTTCTTC. Residues: CASSLGLAGGGEQFF.

This clone appeared a few times. The gene calls are TRBV6-2 or TRBV6-3 and TRBJ2-7; no definite D call. The CDR3 contains 11 residues. Looked up from germline, CDR1 is MNHEY and CDR2 is SVGEGT. V lost 5 bases and J lost 3, with 5 bases in between. CDR3 in DNA: TGTGCCAGCAGTCAATTCTACGAGCAGTACTTC. It codes for CASSQFYEQYF.

This clone was found once. The V call is TRBV28, the J call TRBJ1-1; TRBD1 matches 9 bases. Germline-derived CDR1 and CDR2 are MDHEN and SYDVKM. The junction had 13 bases not matched to a gene; V was cut back by 6 bases and J by 5 bases. The CDR3 extends over 16 amino acids. The CDR3 DNA reads as TGTGCCAGCAGCTTTACCACGACAGGGGGTATTACTGAAGCTTTCTTT. It codes for CASSFTTTGGITEAFF.

V usage is TRBV30 and J usage is TRBJ2-5; 9 bases are a match to TRBD1. The CDR3 is made up of 13 amino acids. V was clipped by 2 bases and J by 6 bases; unmatched bases: 4. Germline V lookup: CDR1 GTSNPN, CDR2 SVGIG (reference sequence). CDR3 region: CAWSMDRGKTQYF. CDR3 bases: TGTGCCTGGAGTATGGACAGGGGAAAGACCCAGTACTTC. Full variable domain (remainder filled in from reference TRBV30 and TRBJ2-5): SQTIHQWPATLVQPVGSPLSLECTVEGTSNPNLYWYRQAAGRGLQLLFYSVGIGQISSEVPQNLSASRPQDRQFILSSKKLLLSDSGFYLCAWSMDRGKTQYFGPGTRLLVL.

The V call is TRBV10-3, the J call TRBJ1-5, with 9 bases matching TRBD1. V lost 4 bases, J lost 5 bases, and 3 bases stayed unmatched. The CDR3 runs to 14 residues. Germline V gives CDR1 ENHRY, CDR2 SYGVKD. In DNA form, the CDR3 reads TGTGCCATCAGTGGGACAGGGGAAGATCAGCCCCAGCATTTT. This codes for CAISGTGEDQPQHF.

This chain links TRBV6-5 with TRBJ2-3; 7 bases line up with TRBD2. CDR1 is MNHEY and CDR2 is SVGAGI in the germline V gene. This CDR3 region has 15 residues. Losses at the gene ends were 10 bases for V and 2 bases for J; bases not matched to a gene: 12. This CDR3 reads CATTRGGGYTDTQYF. CDR3 coding DNA: TGTGCCACCACTCGGGGCGGGGGATACACAGATACGCAGTATTTT.

The gene calls are TRBV10-2 and TRBJ1-6; 7 nucleotides agree with TRBD1. Trimming at V came to 3 bases and at J to 9 bases, leaving 2 bases not matched to a gene. The CDR3 covers 13 residues. Germline lookup yields CDR1 WSHSY and CDR2 SAAADI. The CDR3: CASSDQGGSPLHF. The CDR3 nucleotides read TGCGCCAGCAGTGACCAGGGGGGTTCACCCCTCCACTTT.

This clone was seen a few times. The chain is built from TRBV5-5 and TRBJ1-5; TRBD1 aligns across 9 bases. Unmatched junction bases numbered 5, after V lost 3 bases and J lost 4 bases. CDR1 SGHKS and CDR2 YYEKEE come from the germline V gene (reference sequence). There are 15 residues in the CDR3. The DNA of the CDR3 is TGTGCCAGCAGCTCAACAGGGGGCTGGAATCAGCCCCAGCATTTT. Encoded protein: CASSSTGGWNQPQHF.

This clone has a single count. This chain uses TRBV24-1 with TRBJ1-2, with TRBD1 matching over 7 bases. Trimming cost V 4 bases and J 7 bases; bases outside gene matches: 8. Germline V gene data show CDR1 as KGHDR and CDR2 as SFDVKD. CDR3 length equals 14 residues. Here the CDR3 DNA reads TGTGCCACCAGTGAGGGACAGACTTTCGGTGGCTACACCTTC. Amino acid sequence: CATSEGQTFGGYTF.

A word on this clone: The sample holds other DNA sequences that translate to the same CDR3. The gene calls are TRBV18 and TRBJ1-2, with D unresolved. CDR3 size: 13 residues. V gave up 2 bases and J gave up 2 bases, with 6 bases separating them. Germline CDR1 is KGHSH and CDR2 is LQKENI. CDR3: CASSPTENYGYTF. The CDR3, as DNA: TGTGCCAGCTCACCAACAGAAAACTATGGCTACACCTTC.

The V gene is TRBV24-1, the J gene TRBJ2-1, with 9 bases lining up with TRBD2. Germline V gene data show CDR1 as KGHDR and CDR2 as SFDVKD. V shed 2 bases and J 10 bases; nucleotides not matched to a gene: 8. CDR3 length: 15 residues. The CDR3 nucleotides are TGTGCCACCAGTGATTCCGGGACTAGCAGACAAGAGCAGTTCTTC. This gives the protein CATSDSGTSRQEQFF.

V usage is TRBV5-1 and J usage is TRBJ1-5; D remains unclear. The CDR3 contains 16 residues. Germline values: CDR1 SGHRS, CDR2 YFSETQ. Trimming pared 1 base from V and 10 bases from J, leaving 21 bases between. CDR3 in amino acids: CASSLPQEAVFEPQHF. CDR3 nucleotide sequence: TGCGCCAGCAGCTTGCCGCAAGAGGCGGTTTTCGAACCCCAGCATTTT.

The chain is built from TRBV7-2 and TRBJ2-7; tentative D call: TRBD1 (5 bases). From germline, CDR1 is SGHTA and CDR2 FQGNSA. The CDR3 sequence is 12 residues long. V lost 7 bases and J lost 3, with 10 bases in between. The CDR3 loop reads CASTPTVYEQYF. CDR3 sequence (DNA): TGTGCCAGCACCCCGACAGTCTACGAGCAGTACTTC.

The table lists this clone with a count of one. This chain connects TRBV7-2 to TRBJ2-1; D is undetermined. The V gene lost 5 bases and the J gene lost 6 bases, with 14 bases spanning the gap. This CDR3 has 14 amino acids. Germline values: CDR1 SGHTA, CDR2 FQGNSA. The CDR3 nucleotides are TGTGCCAGCAGCCCCTCGAACAGACCCAATGAGCAGTTCTTC. Translation: CASSPSNRPNEQFF.

The gene calls are TRBV27 and TRBJ2-3, with 9 bases matching TRBD2. In germline, CDR1 is MNHEY, CDR2 SMNVEV (reference sequence). The CDR3 length is 19 residues. The junction had 15 bases not matched to a gene; V was cut back by 3 bases and J by 2 bases. CDR3 nucleotide sequence: TGTGCCAGCAGTTTGGCGGGGGGGCTCTTTCGGGGCTCCACAGATACGCAGTATTTT. Its protein product is CASSLAGGLFRGSTDTQYF.

In its sample, this clone was seen a few times. The DNA for the CDR3 is TGTGCCAGCGAGAGGGACAAACAGACCTACGAGCAGTACTTC. Its protein product is CASERDKQTYEQYF. This chain uses TRBV21-1 with TRBJ2-7; the D call TRBD1 from the table was never checked on the DNA. TRBV21-1 is listed as a pseudogene. This CDR3 contains 14 residues.

The chain is built from TRBV28 and TRBJ1-4; maybe TRBD1 (6 bases). This CDR3 contains 17 residues. CDR1 and CDR2 (germline): MDHEN, SYDVKM. The V end lost 4 bases, the J end lost 0 bases, and 15 bases lay between the germline ends. The CDR3 nucleotides read TGTGCCAGCAGTTCACAGGGTCTATCCTCAACTAATGAAAAACTGTTTTTT. Protein product: CASSSQGLSSTNEKLFF. The entire variable domain, with the rest obtained from reference TRBV28 and TRBJ1-4, is as follows: DVKVTQSSRYLVKRTGEKVFLECVQDMDHENMFWYRQDPGLGLRLIYFSYDVKMKEKGDIPEGYSVSREKKERFSLILESASTNQTSMYLCASSSQGLSSTNEKLFFGSGTQLSVL.

This clone has a handful of counts. V gene TRBV27 combines with J gene TRBJ1-1; D is perhaps TRBD1 (5 bases). V dropped 4 bases and J dropped 10 bases, with 13 bases sitting between them. The germline CDR1 and CDR2 sequences are MNHEY and SMNVEV (reference sequence). The CDR3 is 12 amino acids. The CDR3 region has the DNA TGTGCCAGCAGTTCAACAGGCTCGTCAGCTTTCTTT. Protein product: CASSSTGSSAFF.

The rearrangement links TRBV2 to TRBJ1-2, with 7 bases matching TRBD1. V dropped 5 bases and J dropped 0; count of bases not matched to a gene: 3. This CDR3 is 14 amino acids long. CDR1 and CDR2 from the germline V gene are SNHLY and FYNNEI. The CDR3 protein is CASSTGTANYGYTF. CDR3 in DNA: TGTGCCAGCAGTACGGGGACAGCTAACTATGGCTACACCTTC.

The V and J genes are TRBV24-1 and TRBJ2-3; 9 bases fit TRBD1. CDR3 length equals 15 residues. V lost 5 bases and J lost 5; bases outside the gene matches: 7. Germline values: CDR1 KGHDR, CDR2 SFDVKD. The chain's CDR3 is CATSGGQGFGDTQYF. The DNA of the CDR3 is TGTGCCACCAGTGGCGGACAGGGGTTCGGAGATACGCAGTATTTT.

The chain uses TRBV19 and TRBJ1-4; D gene unclear. Germline CDR1 is LNHDA and CDR2 is SQIVND (reference sequence). This CDR3 comprises 15 residues. Trimming pared 11 bases from V and 0 bases from J, leaving 16 bases between. In DNA form, the CDR3 reads TGTGCCTCCCTCGAGGGAGGAACAACTAATGAAAAACTGTTTTTT. This translates into CASLEGGTTNEKLFF.

The V call is TRBV28, the J call TRBJ2-3; no reliable D call. This CDR3 is 12 amino acids long. Trimming removed 6 bases from V and 5 bases from J, with 9 bases in between. The germline CDR1 and CDR2 sequences are MDHEN and SYDVKM. CDR3 nucleotides: TGTGCCAGCAGCCCCAACTTAGATACGCAGTATTTT. Its protein is CASSPNLDTQYF. Looking up the rest from reference TRBV28 and TRBJ2-3 gives the full variable domain: DVKVTQSSRYLVKRTGEKVFLECVQDMDHENMFWYRQDPGLGLRLIYFSYDVKMKEKGDIPEGYSVSREKKERFSLILESASTNQTSMYLCASSPNLDTQYFGPGTRLTVL.